The T cell receptor (beta chain) under discussion was sequenced for a study of shared clonotypes between healthy human individuals. Study summary: Each donor's CD8 memory used one plate, CD8 naive two, each CD4 subset three. Findings and limits, study-wide: Sampling used blood alone; tissue repertoires probably differ. Shared across a handful of donors were about 4.6% of the naive CD4 clonotypes.

Details on this clone: Its antigen is as yet unknown.

For every subset, genomic DNA was evenly distributed across several immunoSEQ plates. Only in-frame clones appear in the TCRdb table, and some are missing; sequencing was by immunoSEQ multiplex PCR. This table holds about 2 million clones, 95% found once. This receptor was obtained from a man aged 18 to 29 in good health. The sample was naive CD4+ T cells sorted from blood. Indicated subset: CD45RA+ positively selected.

CDR3 in amino acids: CASNPGTVSSYEQYF. CDR3 in DNA: TGTGCCAGCAATCCCGGGACGGTCAGCTCCTACGAGCAGTACTTC. V gene TRBV6-1 combines with J gene TRBJ2-7; D may be TRBD1 or TRBD2 (5 bases each). There are 15 residues in the CDR3. Germline V gene data show CDR1 as MNHNS and CDR2 as SASEGT. Trimming cost V 7 bases and J 0 bases, with 16 bases left between them.